Listed below are T cell receptor beta chains from one sample, sequenced in a study of blood T cell repertoires in COVID-19. Clones were sequenced by immunoSEQ multiplex PCR, and TCRdb holds only the in-frame ones, with some missing. The table has approximately 250,000 clones, over 80% seen once. Sequencing input: peripheral blood. These receptors were collected from a woman between 65 and 79 years old with COVID-19, enrolled during active disease. Both conserved end residues are part of each CDR3. D genes are given only for firm matches. Clone size, where shown, is once, few, many, or a class for clones that have expanded.

TRBV30	TRBJ2-7	TRBD2	.	CAWRVAGGFYEQYF	TGTGCCTGGAGGGTAGCGGGAGGTTTCTACGAGCAGTACTTC
TRBV5-6	TRBJ1-4	.	.	CASSLVEEKLFF	TGTGCCAGCAGCTTGGTGGAGGAAAAACTGTTTTTT
TRBV5-1	TRBJ1-4	.	few	CASARTTNEKLFF	TGCGCCAGCGCGAGAACAACTAATGAAAAACTGTTTTTT
TRBV29-1	TRBJ1-1	.	.	CSVDRGRTEAFF	TGCAGCGTTGATCGGGGTCGGACTGAAGCTTTCTTT
TRBV10-3	TRBJ1-1	.	.	CAISQMNTEAFF	TGTGCCATCAGCCAAATGAACACTGAAGCTTTCTTT
TRBV29-1	TRBJ2-2	.	.	CSVVGGGNTGELFF	TGCAGCGTTGTTGGCGGAGGGAACACCGGGGAGCTGTTTTTT
TRBV2	TRBJ2-2	.	few	CASSEDGSNTGELFF	TGTGCCAGCAGTGAAGACGGGAGTAACACCGGGGAGCTGTTTTTT
TRBV7-3	TRBJ1-2	TRBD1	few	CASSPSGQGNYGYTF	TGTGCCAGCAGCCCCTCGGGACAGGGAAACTATGGCTACACCTTC
TRBV11-3	TRBJ2-3	TRBD2	few	CASSLGLAGGADTQYF	TGTGCCAGCAGCCTGGGACTAGCGGGAGGGGCGGATACGCAGTATTTT
TRBV30	TRBJ1-1	TRBD1	.	CAWARQGPTEAFF	TGTGCCTGGGCGAGACAGGGGCCCACTGAAGCTTTCTTT
TRBV10-3	TRBJ2-2	.	.	CAISESFDSNTGELFF	TGTGCCATCAGTGAGTCGTTCGACAGCAACACCGGGGAGCTGTTTTTT
TRBV5-1	TRBJ2-7	TRBD1	.	CASSTTGFTYEQYF	TGCGCCAGCAGCACGACAGGGTTCACTTACGAGCAGTACTTC
TRBV5-4	TRBJ1-2	.	.	CASSFSLPGDNGYTF	TGTGCCAGCAGCTTTAGCTTGCCAGGGGACAATGGCTACACCTTC
TRBV30	TRBJ1-3	.	.	CAWSSSAGGGNTIYF	TGTGCCTGGAGTAGCTCGGCAGGAGGTGGAAACACCATATATTTT
TRBV7-8	TRBJ2-5	TRBD1	.	CASSLYPGTGLIPQYF	TGTGCCAGCAGCTTATACCCCGGGACAGGGCTAATTCCCCAGTACTTC
TRBV3-1/TRBV3-2	TRBJ1-3	TRBD1	.	CASSLDRGSGNTIYF	TGTGCCAGCAGCCTAGACAGGGGATCAGGAAACACCATATATTTT
TRBV6-6	TRBJ2-2	.	.	CASRTEGVTGELFF	TGTGCCAGCAGGACCGAGGGAGTCACCGGGGAGCTGTTTTTT
TRBV5-1	TRBJ2-1	TRBD2	.	CASSQPLAGVNEQFF	TGCGCCAGCAGCCAACCTCTAGCGGGAGTGAATGAGCAGTTCTTC
TRBV2	TRBJ2-5	.	.	CASSPPAGLRRGYF	TGTGCCAGCAGCCCTCCGGCAGGCCTACGTAGGGGGTACTTC
TRBV28	TRBJ2-7	TRBD2	.	CASTQGLAGVREQYF	TGTGCCAGCACCCAAGGACTAGCGGGAGTCCGCGAGCAGTACTTC
TRBV5-6	TRBJ1-5	.	.	CASSHYLSGGNQPQHF	TGTGCCAGCAGCCACTATCTTTCCGGGGGCAATCAGCCCCAGCATTTT
TRBV11-2	TRBJ2-1	.	.	CASSQDYFVYNEQFF	TGTGCCAGCAGCCAGGACTATTTTGTTTACAATGAGCAGTTCTTC
TRBV2	TRBJ2-2	.	.	CASSVGGRNTGELFF	TGTGCCAGCAGTGTAGGAGGGAGGAACACCGGGGAGCTGTTTTTT
TRBV13	TRBJ1-1	.	.	CASSRTENTEAFF	TGTGCCAGCAGCCGTACAGAAAACACTGAAGCTTTCTTT
TRBV9	TRBJ2-7	.	.	CASSVTGTSYEQYF	TGTGCCAGCAGCGTCACAGGGACATCCTACGAGCAGTACTTC
TRBV3-1/TRBV3-2	TRBJ1-2	.	.	CASSQDRQGHGYTF	TGTGCCAGCAGCCAAGATCGGCAGGGTCATGGCTACACCTTC